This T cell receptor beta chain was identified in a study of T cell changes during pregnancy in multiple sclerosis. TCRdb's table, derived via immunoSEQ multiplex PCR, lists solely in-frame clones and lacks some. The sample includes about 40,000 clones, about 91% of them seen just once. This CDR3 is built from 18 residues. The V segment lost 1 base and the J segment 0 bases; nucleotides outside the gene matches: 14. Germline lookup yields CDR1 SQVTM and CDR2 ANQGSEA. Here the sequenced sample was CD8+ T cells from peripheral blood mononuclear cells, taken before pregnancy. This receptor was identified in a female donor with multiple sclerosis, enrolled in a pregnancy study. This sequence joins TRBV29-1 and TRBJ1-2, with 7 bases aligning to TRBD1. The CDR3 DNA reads TGCAGCGTTGAAGGTACGACAGGGTCAAGGAAGACTAACTATGGCTACACCTTC. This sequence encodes CSVEGTTGSRKTNYGYTF.